This entry features one T cell receptor beta chain sequence. These data are taken from a study of T cell changes during pregnancy in multiple sclerosis. Produced via immunoSEQ multiplex PCR; TCRdb's table is partial and in-frame only. The profile shows 40,000 to 45,000 clones, around 92% of them singletons. Sequenced here: CD4+ T cells from peripheral blood mononuclear cells, sampled in the third trimester of pregnancy. The receptor was derived from a female donor with multiple sclerosis, enrolled in a pregnancy study.

The CDR3 sequence is CASSLPGTGRRGELFF. The CDR3 coding sequence is TGTGCCAGCAGCTTACCCGGGACAGGGAGAAGGGGGGAGCTGTTTTTT. The rearrangement uses TRBV7-8 and TRBJ2-2; TRBD1 matches 9 bases. CDR3 length equals 16 residues. CDR1 and CDR2 from the germline V gene are SGHVS and FQNEAQ. The junction had 9 bases not matched to a gene; V was cut back by 2 bases and J by 8 bases.